A single sample is the source of the 9 T cell receptor beta chains below, sequenced in a study of T cell repertoires in cytomegalovirus infection. MiXCR was run by TCRdb on the reads, yielding one entry per CDR3 protein. The sample records some 46,000 distinct CDR3 sequences, about a fifth being singletons. For these receptors, no antigen is known. The input for sequencing was CD8+ T cells from cultured PBMCs, taken from culture after CMV antigen stimulation. The receptors derive from a human donor in good health (CMV status not recorded). Some clones in this sample may be carry-over from other donors' samples.

In this sample, this clonotype turned up a few times. The CDR3: CASSDGSSFEQYF. CDR3 nucleotide sequence: TGCGCCAGCAGCGATGGGTCAAGTTTCGAGCAGTACTTC. The rearrangement uses TRBV4-1 and TRBJ2-7; no definite D call. This CDR3 has 13 amino acids. Trimming cost V 5 bases and J 6 bases, with 14 bases left between them. Germline-derived CDR1 and CDR2 are MGHRA and YSYEKL.

This clonotype was seen many times. The chain has TRBV7-3 and TRBJ2-1, with D perhaps being TRBD1 or TRBD2 (5 bases each). CDR1 and CDR2 (germline): SGHTA, FQGTGA. V was trimmed by 4 bases and J by 4 bases, leaving 11 bases between them. The CDR3 runs 14 residues. For the CDR3, the DNA is TGTGCCAGCAGCTCCGGGACGGGGTACAATGAGCAGTTCTTC. This sequence encodes CASSSGTGYNEQFF. The full variable domain, its missing parts supplied by reference TRBV7-3 and TRBJ2-1, is GAGVSQTPSNKVTEKGKYVELRCDPISGHTALYWYRQSLGQGPEFLIYFQGTGAADDSGLPNDRFFAVRPEGSVSTLKIQRTERGDSAVYLCASSSGTGYNEQFFGPGTRLTVL.

In this sample, this clonotype turned up many times. J is TRBJ1-1 and V is TRBV7-9; the match to TRBD1 covers 9 bases. The CDR3 is made up of 14 amino acids. Per the germline V gene, CDR1 is SEHNR and CDR2 is FQNEAQ (reference sequence). V lost 7 bases to trimming and J lost 2 bases; unmatched junction nucleotides: 5. The CDR3 region is CASTSGQGNTEAFF. The CDR3 coding sequence is TGTGCCAGCACCTCGGGACAGGGCAACACTGAAGCTTTCTTT.

This clonotype was counted a few times. The V call is TRBV9, the J call TRBJ2-1, with TRBD2 matching 8 bases. CDR1 and CDR2 (germline): SGDLS, YYNGEE. J lost 3 bases, V lost 4 bases, and 6 bases had no gene match. The CDR3 length is 15 residues. In DNA, the CDR3 is TGTGCCAGCAGCCTAGCGGGCCTGGTCTACAATGAGCAGTTCTTC. Its protein is CASSLAGLVYNEQFF.

In this sample, this clonotype turned up a few times. The chain uses TRBV6-6 and TRBJ1-5; D not certain. This CDR3 comprises 16 residues. The V end was cut by 1 base, the J end by 1 base, with 11 bases between. Germline assignment: CDR1 MNHNY and CDR2 SVGAGI (reference sequence). The CDR3 protein is CASSYFAADSNQPQHF. In nucleotides, the CDR3 is TGTGCCAGCAGTTACTTTGCGGCAGACAGCAATCAGCCCCAGCATTTT.

This clonotype was seen only a few times. The chain combines TRBV7-2 with TRBJ1-3; no firm D call. This CDR3 comprises 11 residues. Trimming stripped 1 base from V and 11 bases from J, with 6 bases between. Per the germline V gene, CDR1 is SGHTA and CDR2 is FQGNSA. The CDR3 coding sequence is TGTGCCAGCAGCTTAGTGGCCCCCATATATTTT. Translation gives CASSLVAPIYF.

This sequence joins TRBV10-3 and TRBJ1-4; 12 nucleotides line up with TRBD1. Germline-derived CDR1 and CDR2 are ENHRY and SYGVKD. V was clipped by 2 bases and J by 8 bases; unmatched bases: 3. The CDR3 is 15 residues long. CDR3 amino acids: CAISEGTGGIEKLFF. CDR3 in DNA: TGTGCCATCAGTGAGGGGACAGGGGGCATCGAAAAACTGTTTTTT.

The table lists this clonotype with many counts. This chain uses TRBV7-9 with TRBJ2-7; tentative D call: TRBD1 (5 bases). CDR1 and CDR2 from the germline V gene are SEHNR and FQNEAQ (reference sequence). This CDR3 contains 13 residues. This CDR3 is CASSKSTAGPSSV. The CDR3, as DNA: TGTGCCAGCAGCAAGTCGACAGCCGGTCCATCTTCCGTC.

This clonotype was observed a few times. The V and J genes are TRBV4-1 and TRBJ2-6; the match to TRBD1 covers 8 bases. Germline-derived CDR1 and CDR2 are MGHRA and YSYEKL. Germline trimming cut 2 bases from V and 0 bases from J; bases unmatched to any gene: 9. CDR3 length: 19 amino acids. The CDR3 DNA sequence: TGCGCCAGCAGCCAATTACCGGGACAGGTTCGCTCTGGGGCCAACGTCCTGACTTTC. It specifies CASSQLPGQVRSGANVLTF.